A selection of T cell receptor beta chains follows, all from one sample in a study of molecular identifiers for immune sequencing clone quantification. TCRdb recomputed calls from the PCR reads with MiXCR, one row per CDR3 protein. The sample holds approximately 550,000 distinct CDR3 sequences, around 23% seen once. The sequencing sample was made of naive CD8+ T cells from blood, with Jurkat cell RNA spiked in. The receptors come from a human donor in good health. Some libraries in this study had Jurkat cell RNA spiked in. Each CDR3 is given with its conserved first and last residue. A D gene is named only where the DNA matches it firmly. The size entry is marked missing in some rows and otherwise reads once, few, many or a size class.

CDR3 length: 15
D gene: -
V gene: TRBV5-3
clone size: -
J gene: TRBJ2-2
CDR3 protein: CASSRQGANTGELFF
CDR3 DNA: TGTGCCAGCAGCCGCCAGGGCGCGAACACCGGGGAGCTGTTTTTT

CDR3 length: 13
D gene: -
V gene: TRBV27
clone size: few
J gene: TRBJ2-3
CDR3 protein: CASSLAFTDTQYF
CDR3 DNA: TGTGCCAGCAGTTTAGCGTTCACAGATACGCAGTATTTT

CDR3 length: 18
D gene: -
V gene: TRBV7-2
clone size: -
J gene: TRBJ1-6
CDR3 protein: CASSLAEWSRDYTSPLHF
CDR3 DNA: TGTGCCAGCAGCTTAGCGGAGTGGTCCAGGGATTATACCTCACCCCTCCACTTT

CDR3 length: 13
D gene: -
V gene: TRBV30
clone size: -
J gene: TRBJ1-4
CDR3 protein: CAWSELWNEKLFF
CDR3 DNA: TGTGCCTGGAGTGAACTGTGGAATGAAAAACTGTTTTTT

CDR3 length: 16
D gene: TRBD2
V gene: TRBV6-5
clone size: -
J gene: TRBJ2-1
CDR3 protein: CASRPAGTSGYNEQFF
CDR3 DNA: TGTGCCAGCAGACCCGCCGGGACTAGCGGTTACAATGAGCAGTTCTTC

CDR3 length: 15
D gene: -
V gene: TRBV18
clone size: -
J gene: TRBJ2-3
CDR3 protein: CASSPSTSSTDTQYF
CDR3 DNA: TGTGCCAGCTCACCGTCGACCTCATCCACAGATACGCAGTATTTT

CDR3 length: 15
D gene: -
V gene: TRBV30
clone size: -
J gene: TRBJ2-7
CDR3 protein: CAWTKGPGEPHEQYF
CDR3 DNA: TGTGCCTGGACCAAGGGGCCAGGGGAACCCCACGAGCAGTACTTC

CDR3 length: 15
D gene: TRBD1
V gene: TRBV12-3/TRBV12-4
clone size: many
J gene: TRBJ1-1
CDR3 protein: CASSFETGGLTEAFF
CDR3 DNA: TGTGCCAGCAGTTTCGAGACAGGGGGATTAACTGAAGCTTTCTTT

CDR3 length: 12
D gene: -
V gene: TRBV6-6
clone size: -
J gene: TRBJ1-1
CDR3 protein: CASSYSQTEAFF
CDR3 DNA: TGTGCCAGCAGTTACTCCCAGACTGAAGCTTTCTTT

CDR3 length: 19
D gene: TRBD1
V gene: TRBV18
clone size: -
J gene: TRBJ1-4
CDR3 protein: CASSPRDRTNPATNEKLFF
CDR3 DNA: TGTGCCAGCTCACCACGGGACAGGACAAACCCTGCAACTAATGAAAAACTGTTTTTT

CDR3 length: 15
D gene: TRBD2
V gene: TRBV20-1
clone size: many
J gene: TRBJ2-7
CDR3 protein: CSARPTSGRGYEQYF
CDR3 DNA: TGCAGTGCTAGACCGACTAGCGGGAGGGGCTACGAGCAGTACTTC

CDR3 length: 12
D gene: -
V gene: TRBV11-2
clone size: few
J gene: TRBJ2-1
CDR3 protein: CASSSIGNEQFF
CDR3 DNA: TGTGCCAGCAGCTCGATTGGAAATGAGCAGTTCTTC

CDR3 length: 13
D gene: -
V gene: TRBV5-4
clone size: -
J gene: TRBJ1-1
CDR3 protein: CASSLDNRVLAFF
CDR3 DNA: TGTGCCAGCAGCTTGGATAACAGGGTGTTAGCTTTCTTT

CDR3 length: 12
D gene: -
V gene: TRBV29-1
clone size: -
J gene: TRBJ1-1
CDR3 protein: CSVGLLGTAAFF
CDR3 DNA: TGCAGCGTTGGACTTTTGGGGACTGCAGCTTTCTTT

CDR3 length: 15
D gene: -
V gene: TRBV12-3/TRBV12-4
clone size: -
J gene: TRBJ2-2
CDR3 protein: CASSLEDPKGGELFF
CDR3 DNA: TGTGCCAGCAGTTTAGAGGACCCCAAGGGGGGGGAGCTGTTTTTT

CDR3 length: 16
D gene: -
V gene: TRBV5-1
clone size: few
J gene: TRBJ2-7
CDR3 protein: CASSLPTATSSYEQYF
CDR3 DNA: TGCGCCAGCAGCCTCCCAACAGCGACTAGCTCCTACGAGCAGTACTTC

CDR3 length: 14
D gene: TRBD2
V gene: TRBV7-9
clone size: few
J gene: TRBJ2-1
CDR3 protein: CASSLVLADGEQFF
CDR3 DNA: TGTGCCAGCAGCTTAGTACTAGCGGACGGTGAGCAGTTCTTC

CDR3 length: 15
D gene: TRBD1
V gene: TRBV27
clone size: few
J gene: TRBJ1-5
CDR3 protein: CASSLTQGVNQPQHF
CDR3 DNA: TGTGCCAGCAGTCTGACACAGGGGGTTAATCAGCCCCAGCATTTT

CDR3 length: 14
D gene: -
V gene: TRBV29-1
clone size: many
J gene: TRBJ2-3
CDR3 protein: CSVEKSIDPDTQYF
CDR3 DNA: TGCAGCGTTGAAAAATCCATAGACCCAGATACGCAGTATTTT

CDR3 length: 15
D gene: -
V gene: TRBV6-5
clone size: once
J gene: TRBJ1-1
CDR3 protein: CASSYRAQGNTEDFF
CDR3 DNA: TGTGCCAGCAGTTACAGAGCCCAGGGGAACACTGAAGATTTCTTT

CDR3 length: 15
D gene: -
V gene: TRBV4-3
clone size: -
J gene: TRBJ1-1
CDR3 protein: CASSQDRAMNTEAFF
CDR3 DNA: TGCGCCAGCAGCCAAGACAGGGCAATGAACACTGAAGCTTTCTTT

CDR3 length: 15
D gene: -
V gene: TRBV6-4
clone size: -
J gene: TRBJ1-2
CDR3 protein: CASRKSTGANYGYTF
CDR3 DNA: TGTGCCAGCAGGAAGTCGACAGGTGCAAACTATGGCTACACCTTC

CDR3 length: 12
D gene: TRBD2
V gene: TRBV5-1
clone size: many
J gene: TRBJ2-5
CDR3 protein: CASAGGQETQYF
CDR3 DNA: TGCGCCAGCGCCGGGGGGCAAGAGACCCAGTACTTC

CDR3 length: 14
D gene: TRBD1
V gene: TRBV28
clone size: many
J gene: TRBJ1-4
CDR3 protein: CASITSTGAGKLFF
CDR3 DNA: TGTGCCAGCATTACATCCACAGGGGCCGGAAAACTGTTTTTT

CDR3 length: 13
D gene: -
V gene: TRBV4-1
clone size: many
J gene: TRBJ1-5
CDR3 protein: CASSQDRGRPQHF
CDR3 DNA: TGCGCCAGCAGCCAAGATCGAGGTCGGCCCCAGCATTTT

CDR3 length: 15
D gene: -
V gene: TRBV3-1
clone size: -
J gene: TRBJ2-1
CDR3 protein: CASSQVKQMYNEQFF
CDR3 DNA: TGTGCCAGCAGCCAAGTTAAACAGATGTACAATGAGCAGTTCTTC

CDR3 length: 18
D gene: -
V gene: TRBV4-1
clone size: -
J gene: TRBJ2-1
CDR3 protein: CASSQEGAVGTSYSEQFF
CDR3 DNA: TGCGCCAGCAGCCAAGAGGGGGCGGTCGGGACATCCTACAGTGAGCAGTTCTTC

CDR3 length: 15
D gene: -
V gene: TRBV12-3/TRBV12-4
clone size: -
J gene: TRBJ1-4
CDR3 protein: CASSSIIATNEKLFF
CDR3 DNA: TGTGCCAGCAGCTCTATTATTGCAACTAATGAAAAACTGTTTTTT

CDR3 length: 17
D gene: TRBD2
V gene: TRBV28
clone size: few
J gene: TRBJ2-2
CDR3 protein: CASSEGLAGLNTGELFF
CDR3 DNA: TGTGCCAGCAGTGAGGGACTAGCGGGACTGAACACCGGGGAGCTGTTTTTT

CDR3 length: 16
D gene: -
V gene: TRBV27
clone size: few
J gene: TRBJ2-7
CDR3 protein: CASSLMGGTFSYEQYF
CDR3 DNA: TGTGCCAGCAGTTTAATGGGAGGTACCTTCTCCTACGAGCAGTACTTC

CDR3 length: 15
D gene: TRBD1
V gene: TRBV9
clone size: few
J gene: TRBJ2-1
CDR3 protein: CASSDAGQAYNEQFF
CDR3 DNA: TGTGCCAGCAGCGACGCGGGACAGGCCTACAATGAGCAGTTCTTC

CDR3 length: 15
D gene: -
V gene: TRBV28
clone size: many
J gene: TRBJ1-5
CDR3 protein: CASSTAPPGYQPQHF
CDR3 DNA: TGTGCCAGCAGTACGGCCCCCCCGGGTTATCAGCCCCAGCATTTT

CDR3 length: 14
D gene: TRBD1
V gene: TRBV4-1
clone size: few
J gene: TRBJ2-5
CDR3 protein: CASSPWDRVKAQYF
CDR3 DNA: TGCGCCAGCAGCCCGTGGGACAGGGTCAAGGCCCAGTACTTC

CDR3 length: 13
D gene: -
V gene: TRBV9
clone size: many
J gene: TRBJ2-5
CDR3 protein: CASSVDLAETQYF
CDR3 DNA: TGTGCCAGCAGCGTTGACCTGGCTGAGACCCAGTACTTC

CDR3 length: 16
D gene: TRBD2
V gene: TRBV7-2
clone size: many
J gene: TRBJ2-3
CDR3 protein: CASSGLAGGFTDTQYF
CDR3 DNA: TGTGCCAGCAGCGGTCTAGCGGGGGGTTTCACAGATACGCAGTATTTT

CDR3 length: 13
D gene: -
V gene: TRBV12-3/TRBV12-4
clone size: -
J gene: TRBJ2-1
CDR3 protein: CASQQVGWNEQFF
CDR3 DNA: TGTGCCAGCCAGCAGGTGGGGTGGAATGAGCAGTTCTTC

CDR3 length: 15
D gene: TRBD2
V gene: TRBV20-1
clone size: many
J gene: TRBJ2-3
CDR3 protein: CSARDLGGSPDTQYF
CDR3 DNA: TGCAGTGCTAGAGATCTTGGCGGGAGTCCGGATACGCAGTATTTT

CDR3 length: 14
D gene: -
V gene: TRBV7-9
clone size: few
J gene: TRBJ2-3
CDR3 protein: CASSGGEYTDTQYF
CDR3 DNA: TGTGCCAGCAGCGGTGGGGAGTACACAGATACGCAGTATTTT

CDR3 length: 13
D gene: -
V gene: TRBV19
clone size: few
J gene: TRBJ2-7
CDR3 protein: CASSIAPIYEQYF
CDR3 DNA: TGTGCCAGTAGTATAGCTCCAATCTACGAGCAGTACTTC

CDR3 length: 16
D gene: TRBD2
V gene: TRBV5-6
clone size: -
J gene: TRBJ2-7
CDR3 protein: CASSLGGELSSYGQYF
CDR3 DNA: TGTGCCAGCAGCCTCGGGGGGGAGCTGAGCTCCTACGGGCAGTACTTC

CDR3 length: 17
D gene: -
V gene: TRBV7-6
clone size: -
J gene: TRBJ2-1
CDR3 protein: CASSFVAGKSSYNEQFF
CDR3 DNA: TGTGCCAGCAGCTTCGTGGCCGGGAAAAGCTCCTACAATGAGCAGTTCTTC

CDR3 length: 14
D gene: -
V gene: TRBV6-2/TRBV6-3
clone size: few
J gene: TRBJ2-3
CDR3 protein: CASSYSGPADTQYF
CDR3 DNA: TGTGCCAGCAGTTACTCCGGACCAGCAGATACGCAGTATTTT

CDR3 length: 16
D gene: TRBD1
V gene: TRBV19
clone size: few
J gene: TRBJ1-2
CDR3 protein: CASSTGQGTGHYGYTF
CDR3 DNA: TGTGCCAGTAGTACCGGACAGGGGACGGGCCACTATGGCTACACCTTC

CDR3 length: 15
D gene: -
V gene: TRBV6-5
clone size: -
J gene: TRBJ2-5
CDR3 protein: CASSYSGATQETQHF
CDR3 DNA: TGTGCCAGCAGTTACTCGGGGGCGACGCAAGAGACCCAGCACTTC

CDR3 length: 15
D gene: -
V gene: TRBV30
clone size: -
J gene: TRBJ2-1
CDR3 protein: CAWSPDYLAYNEQFF
CDR3 DNA: TGTGCCTGGAGTCCCGACTACCTAGCCTACAATGAGCAGTTCTTC

CDR3 length: 13
D gene: -
V gene: TRBV29-1
clone size: many
J gene: TRBJ1-1
CDR3 protein: CSAPGVWDTEAFF
CDR3 DNA: TGCAGCGCTCCGGGGGTCTGGGACACTGAAGCTTTCTTT

CDR3 length: 17
D gene: TRBD2
V gene: TRBV7-2
clone size: few
J gene: TRBJ2-7
CDR3 protein: CASSKGTTPRSSYEQYF
CDR3 DNA: TGTGCCAGCAGCAAAGGGACTACCCCTAGGAGCTCCTACGAGCAGTACTTC

CDR3 length: 15
D gene: TRBD2
V gene: TRBV20-1
clone size: few
J gene: TRBJ2-1
CDR3 protein: CSARGTAGGPREQFF
CDR3 DNA: TGCAGTGCTAGGGGAACAGCGGGGGGGCCTCGGGAGCAGTTCTTC

CDR3 length: 13
D gene: -
V gene: TRBV29-1
clone size: many
J gene: TRBJ2-7
CDR3 protein: CSVAGPVSYEQYF
CDR3 DNA: TGCAGCGTTGCGGGACCCGTCTCCTACGAGCAGTACTTC

CDR3 length: 11
D gene: TRBD1
V gene: TRBV29-1
clone size: many
J gene: TRBJ2-7
CDR3 protein: CSVWTGYEQYF
CDR3 DNA: TGCAGCGTTTGGACAGGATACGAGCAGTACTTC

CDR3 length: 14
D gene: -
V gene: TRBV27
clone size: -
J gene: TRBJ2-7
CDR3 protein: CASSLSGIGYEQYF
CDR3 DNA: TGTGCCAGCAGTTTATCAGGGATCGGGTACGAGCAGTACTTC

CDR3 length: 15
D gene: -
V gene: TRBV14
clone size: -
J gene: TRBJ2-2
CDR3 protein: CASSQDLAAAGELFF
CDR3 DNA: TGTGCCAGCAGCCAAGATTTGGCAGCTGCCGGGGAGCTGTTTTTT

CDR3 length: 14
D gene: -
V gene: TRBV20-1
clone size: few
J gene: TRBJ1-3
CDR3 protein: CSARPGKRGNTIYF
CDR3 DNA: TGCAGTGCTAGACCCGGGAAGAGGGGAAACACCATATATTTT

CDR3 length: 15
D gene: TRBD2
V gene: TRBV5-1
clone size: many
J gene: TRBJ2-7
CDR3 protein: CASSGGLAGIYEQYF
CDR3 DNA: TGCGCCAGCAGCGGAGGACTAGCGGGAATCTACGAGCAGTACTTC

CDR3 length: 14
D gene: -
V gene: TRBV6-5
clone size: -
J gene: TRBJ2-1
CDR3 protein: CASSYGHRVNEQFF
CDR3 DNA: TGTGCCAGCAGTTACGGTCACAGGGTCAATGAGCAGTTCTTC